These T cell receptor beta chains were read from a single sample in a study of T cell responses to AZD1222 COVID-19 vaccine. Repertoires were generated with immunoSEQ multiplex PCR, while TCRdb's copy carries only in-frame clones and drops some. The table lists some 140,000 clones, 90% of them singletons. The source was peripheral blood, collected on day 0 of AZD1222 vaccination. The receptors were sampled from an adult in good health. CDR3s include the opening cysteine and the closing phenylalanine or tryptophan. Each record gives: CDR3 DNA, CDR3 protein, V gene, J gene, clone size, D gene. A D gene is named only where the DNA matches it firmly. Not every row has a clone size; where given, it reads once, few, many or a size class.

DNA: TGTGCCAGCAAAGCGCTCCAACCCAACACTGAAGCTTTCTTT; CDR3: CASKALQPNTEAFF; V: TRBV2; J: TRBJ1-1; size: -; D: -
DNA: TGTGCCAGCAGCTTGGTTCCTAGCCTCACAGATACGCAGTATTTT; CDR3: CASSLVPSLTDTQYF; V: TRBV5-6; J: TRBJ2-3; size: -; D: -
DNA: TGTGCCAGCAGCTTAGTTACCACAGATACGCAGTATTTT; CDR3: CASSLVTTDTQYF; V: TRBV13; J: TRBJ2-3; size: -; D: -
DNA: TGTGCTAGTGGTTTGGCTAGGGGTTTCGGCCAGCCCCAGCATTTT; CDR3: CASGLARGFGQPQHF; V: TRBV12-5; J: TRBJ1-5; size: -; D: -
DNA: TGTGCCAGCACCGCGAATTCACCCCTCCACTTT; CDR3: CASTANSPLHF; V: TRBV18; J: TRBJ1-6; size: once; D: -
DNA: TGTGCCACCCAGAAGGAGAGGGAGCAGTACTTC; CDR3: CATQKEREQYF; V: TRBV27; J: TRBJ2-7; size: -; D: -
DNA: TGTGCCAGCACCACCACTAGTACAGGGGGCACTGAAGCTTTCTTT; CDR3: CASTTTSTGGTEAFF; V: TRBV19; J: TRBJ1-1; size: -; D: TRBD1
DNA: TGTGCCAGCAGTTATCGCAAGGGCGAGCAGTACTTC; CDR3: CASSYRKGEQYF; V: TRBV6-5; J: TRBJ2-7; size: -; D: -
DNA: TGCGCCAGCAGCCAAGATGAGACAGGGTTAACGAACACTGAAGCTTTCTTT; CDR3: CASSQDETGLTNTEAFF; V: TRBV4-1; J: TRBJ1-1; size: -; D: TRBD1
DNA: TGTGCCAGCAGTGGGGGACAGCTTTCCCATTCACCCCTCCACTTT; CDR3: CASSGGQLSHSPLHF; V: TRBV2; J: TRBJ1-6; size: few; D: TRBD1
DNA: TGTGCCAGCAGTTTTTTCAGGGGGCTTGGCTACACCTTC; CDR3: CASSFFRGLGYTF; V: TRBV12-3/TRBV12-4; J: TRBJ1-2; size: -; D: TRBD1
DNA: TGTGCCAGCCTAGGCGGGCGGAAATCACTTATACACCACAATGAGCAGTTCTTC; CDR3: CASLGGRKSLIHHNEQFF; V: TRBV2; J: TRBJ2-1; size: -; D: -
DNA: TGTGCCAGCAGCTTACTGGGTGACACTGAAGCTTTCTTT; CDR3: CASSLLGDTEAFF; V: TRBV7-3; J: TRBJ1-1; size: -; D: -
DNA: TGTGCCTGGAGTGTAACTCCACAGGCTCACTACGAGCAGTACTTC; CDR3: CAWSVTPQAHYEQYF; V: TRBV30; J: TRBJ2-7; size: -; D: -
DNA: TGTGCCAGCAGCCTAGCTGCCACCGGGGAGCTGTTTTTT; CDR3: CASSLAATGELFF; V: TRBV7-3; J: TRBJ2-2; size: -; D: -
DNA: TGTGCCAGCAGCCGGACTAGCGGGAGATCCTACAATGAGCAGTTCTTC; CDR3: CASSRTSGRSYNEQFF; V: TRBV3-1/TRBV3-2; J: TRBJ2-1; size: many; D: TRBD2
DNA: TGTGCCTGGAGTCCGACAGGGGACTATGGCTACACCTTC; CDR3: CAWSPTGDYGYTF; V: TRBV30; J: TRBJ1-2; size: -; D: TRBD1
DNA: TGTGCCAGCAGTTACACCTCGGGCGCCTTCTATGGCTACACCTTC; CDR3: CASSYTSGAFYGYTF; V: TRBV6-5; J: TRBJ1-2; size: -; D: -
DNA: TGTGCCTGGCACGATCCCCGGAAGGTTCTTATGAACACTGAAGCTTTCTTT; CDR3: CAWHDPRKVLMNTEAFF; V: TRBV30; J: TRBJ1-1; size: -; D: -
DNA: TGTGCCAGCAGCCCACGCACCGGGGAGCTGTTTTTT; CDR3: CASSPRTGELFF; V: TRBV11-3; J: TRBJ2-2; size: -; D: -
DNA: TGTGCCAGCAGCAAAGGTGGGAGGGACGCGCGGGGATATGGCTACACCTTC; CDR3: CASSKGGRDARGYGYTF; V: TRBV21-1; J: TRBJ1-2; size: -; D: -
DNA: TGCGCCAGCAGTCCTTCTTTGAACACTGAAGCTTTCTTT; CDR3: CASSPSLNTEAFF; V: TRBV4-3; J: TRBJ1-1; size: -; D: -
DNA: TGTGCCAGTAGTATCGGGGGAGTGAACACTGAAGCTTTCTTT; CDR3: CASSIGGVNTEAFF; V: TRBV19; J: TRBJ1-1; size: once; D: -
DNA: TGTGCCAGCAGTCGGCAAGGGTCTAGCGGGAGAACAGATACGCAGTATTTT; CDR3: CASSRQGSSGRTDTQYF; V: TRBV5-4; J: TRBJ2-3; size: -; D: TRBD2
DNA: TGTGCCAGTAGTCCCCGACTAGGGACTGAAGCTTTCTTT; CDR3: CASSPRLGTEAFF; V: TRBV19; J: TRBJ1-1; size: -; D: -
DNA: TGTGCCAGCAGTTTAACGGGCAGGGGGCATTCACCCCTCCACTTT; CDR3: CASSLTGRGHSPLHF; V: TRBV27; J: TRBJ1-6; size: -; D: TRBD1
DNA: TGTGCCAGCAGCTTAGGGCCAGGGGGCTATGTATATGAGCAGTTCTTC; CDR3: CASSLGPGGYVYEQFF; V: TRBV7-2; J: TRBJ2-1; size: once; D: TRBD1
DNA: TGTGCCAGCAGTGAAGCACGGACTCCAATCAGGGATAACTATGGCTACACCTTC; CDR3: CASSEARTPIRDNYGYTF; V: TRBV6-1; J: TRBJ1-2; size: few; D: -
DNA: TGTGCCAGCAGGCGGACTAGCGGGGGCTTGTACCAAGAGACCCAGTACTTC; CDR3: CASRRTSGGLYQETQYF; V: TRBV7-8; J: TRBJ2-5; size: -; D: TRBD2
DNA: TGTGCCAGCAGCCTCCCCGTAGGGGGCGATGGCTACACCTTC; CDR3: CASSLPVGGDGYTF; V: TRBV7-2; J: TRBJ1-2; size: -; D: TRBD1
DNA: TGCGCCAGCAGCCGAAGGGGTACAGGGGGCGAGTCGGCGAACACTGAAGCTTTCTTT; CDR3: CASSRRGTGGESANTEAFF; V: TRBV5-1; J: TRBJ1-1; size: -; D: TRBD1
DNA: TGTGCCAGCAACGTTCGGGGCGAAGCTTTCTTT; CDR3: CASNVRGEAFF; V: TRBV28; J: TRBJ1-1; size: -; D: -
DNA: TGTGCCAGCAGTTACTCCACGGGGGGCGCGGGCTATGGCTACACCTTC; CDR3: CASSYSTGGAGYGYTF; V: TRBV6-5; J: TRBJ1-2; size: once; D: -
DNA: TGTGCCAGCAGCCCAGGACATAACACCGGGGAGCTGTTTTTT; CDR3: CASSPGHNTGELFF; V: TRBV7-2; J: TRBJ2-2; size: -; D: -
DNA: TGTGCCAGCAGCCCTCAGATTCCGGGACAGGGGACCTACGAGCAGTACTTC; CDR3: CASSPQIPGQGTYEQYF; V: TRBV9; J: TRBJ2-7; size: many; D: TRBD1
DNA: TGTGCCAGCTCACTCAATAGGGGTCACACTGAAGCTTTCTTT; CDR3: CASSLNRGHTEAFF; V: TRBV18; J: TRBJ1-1; size: -; D: -
DNA: TGCGCCAGCAGCTTCGGACAGCCTGCAACTAATGAAAAACTGTTTTTT; CDR3: CASSFGQPATNEKLFF; V: TRBV5-1; J: TRBJ1-4; size: few; D: -
DNA: TGTGCCAGCAGTGAGGACAGGGCCCCTCAGCCCCAGCATTTT; CDR3: CASSEDRAPQPQHF; V: TRBV2; J: TRBJ1-5; size: -; D: TRBD1
DNA: TGTGCCAGCAGTACCCTGACAAGGACAGATACGCAGTATTTT; CDR3: CASSTLTRTDTQYF; V: TRBV28; J: TRBJ2-3; size: -; D: -
DNA: TGCGCCAGCAGCTTGGCCCTTTCAGGGTCCGCTGAGCAGTTCTTC; CDR3: CASSLALSGSAEQFF; V: TRBV5-1; J: TRBJ2-1; size: -; D: -